This T cell receptor (beta chain) stems from a study of OX40 agonist ivuxolimab in advanced cancers. Study-level findings and limits: Averaging showed that CD8+ T cells had more expanded clones than CD4+ did. Within 6 weeks, CD4+ and CD8+ blood T cells expanded clonally at 0.1 to 3.0 mg/kg. The authors also found low normalized T-cell clonal expansion in some nonresponders.

Measured with immunoSEQ multiplex PCR; TCRdb has only the in-frame clones, and not every one. Among about 86,000 clones, about 90% were seen once, and the ten largest hold approximately 8.4%. At cycle 4 day 1, cycle 7 day 1, and baseline, blood was sampled. On this clone: Its antigen is currently unknown.

The V end lost 1 base, the J end lost 2 bases, and 8 bases lay between the germline ends. The CDR3 is made up of 14 amino acids. CDR1 is MGHDK and CDR2 is SYGVNS in the germline V gene. This TCR was sampled from an adult with an advanced solid tumor such as melanoma, head and neck, liver or kidney cancer. V is TRBV25-1 and J is TRBJ1-2; no clear D. Sequences were derived from CD4+ or CD8+ T cells sorted from blood, sampled in a trial of the OX40 agonist ivuxolimab. CDR3 loop: CASSEWTSNYGYTF. DNA of the CDR3: TGTGCCAGCAGTGAATGGACCTCCAACTATGGCTACACCTTC.